The rows below give T cell receptor beta chains drawn from one sample of a study of blood T cell repertoires in COVID-19. Libraries were prepared by immunoSEQ multiplex PCR; TCRdb keeps only in-frame clonotypes and omits some of them. This table has around 370,000 clones, about 90% appearing once. Sequencing used peripheral blood. Receptors originate from a woman between 18 and 29 years old who had recovered from COVID-19. Each CDR3 is given with its conserved first and last residue. A D gene is named only where the DNA matches it firmly.

d_gene	v_gene	j_gene	CDR3aa	CDR3nt
TRBD1	TRBV6-5	TRBJ2-5	CASNTLTGAEETQYF	TGTGCCAGCAACACACTAACAGGGGCCGAAGAGACCCAGTACTTC
.	TRBV9	TRBJ2-1	CASSVGLATSYNEQFF	TGTGCCAGCAGCGTAGGTCTAGCGACCTCCTACAATGAGCAGTTCTTC
TRBD2	TRBV7-7	TRBJ2-1	CASSPGTSGSDEQFF	TGTGCCAGCAGCCCGGGGACTAGCGGTTCGGATGAGCAGTTCTTC
.	TRBV6-4	TRBJ2-1	CASSSVRDGEQFF	TGTGCCAGCAGTAGCGTTCGAGACGGAGAGCAGTTCTTC
TRBD1	TRBV7-2	TRBJ2-5	CASSVRDRETQYF	TGTGCCAGCAGCGTGAGGGACAGGGAGACCCAGTACTTC
.	TRBV27	TRBJ2-3	CASSGRVRDTQYF	TGTGCCAGCAGTGGCCGGGTCCGAGATACGCAGTATTTT
TRBD1	TRBV11-3	TRBJ1-1	CASRYRGQMNTEAFF	TGTGCCAGCAGGTACAGGGGACAAATGAACACTGAAGCTTTCTTT
TRBD2	TRBV7-9	TRBJ2-5	CASSLGGRADETQYF	TGTGCCAGCAGCTTAGGCGGGAGGGCCGATGAGACCCAGTACTTC
.	TRBV4-3	TRBJ1-2	CASSQAGGDGGRGYTF	TGCGCCAGCAGCCAAGCTGGAGGGGACGGGGGTCGAGGCTACACCTTC
TRBD2	TRBV19	TRBJ2-2	CASSQSLLAGTGDTGELFF	TGTGCCAGTAGTCAGTCCCTACTAGCGGGTACAGGGGACACCGGGGAGCTGTTTTTT
.	TRBV4-3	TRBJ2-1	CASSPIGPPGNEQFF	TGCGCCAGCAGCCCAATAGGCCCTCCAGGGAATGAGCAGTTCTTC
TRBD2	TRBV7-9	TRBJ2-1	CASSTRLAVNEQFF	TGTGCCAGCAGCACCCGACTAGCGGTCAATGAGCAGTTCTTC
TRBD1	TRBV24-1	TRBJ2-3	CATSGGTGMGTDTQYF	TGTGCCACCAGTGGGGGGACAGGGATGGGCACAGATACGCAGTATTTT
TRBD1	TRBV27	TRBJ1-1	CASTRQGGGGTEAFF	TGTGCCAGCACGAGACAGGGGGGCGGGGGCACTGAAGCTTTCTTT
TRBD1	TRBV19	TRBJ1-6	CASSMDRGSSPLHF	TGTGCCAGTAGTATGGACAGGGGTAGCTCACCCCTCCACTTT
.	TRBV6-2/TRBV6-3	TRBJ2-3	CASSGTLVGGTDTQYF	TGTGCCAGCAGTGGAACCCTAGTGGGAGGTACAGATACGCAGTATTTT
TRBD2	TRBV7-9	TRBJ2-1	CASSLENREGDHNEQFF	TGTGCCAGCAGCTTAGAGAACCGGGAGGGGGACCACAATGAGCAGTTCTTC